The T cell receptor (beta chain) described here comes from a study of CD8+CD57+ T cells in acquired aplastic anemia. Study details: Sorted CD4+ plus CD8+ cells gave DNA averaging 3.2 ug.

This clonotype was counted at least ten times. Profiling of TCR beta VDJ combinations and CDR3 sequences used genomic DNA as template. TCRdb analysed the reads with MiXCR anew, one entry per CDR3 protein. The sample holds fewer than 200,000 distinct CDR3 sequences, roughly 48% seen once. V lost 0 bases and J lost 10, with 13 bases in between. In germline, CDR1 is LNHNV, CDR2 YYDKDF (reference sequence). The CDR3 sequence is 14 residues long. This receptor was obtained from a human donor in good health. Sequencing input: sorted CD4+, CD8+, or CD8+CD57+ T cells (not recorded which) from PBMCs. The genes are TRBV15 and TRBJ2-1, with a possible D match to TRBD2 (5 bases). The CDR3 DNA reads TGTGCCACCAGCAGAGAAAAGTCGGGGTGGGAGCAGTTCTTC. Amino acids: CATSREKSGWEQFF.